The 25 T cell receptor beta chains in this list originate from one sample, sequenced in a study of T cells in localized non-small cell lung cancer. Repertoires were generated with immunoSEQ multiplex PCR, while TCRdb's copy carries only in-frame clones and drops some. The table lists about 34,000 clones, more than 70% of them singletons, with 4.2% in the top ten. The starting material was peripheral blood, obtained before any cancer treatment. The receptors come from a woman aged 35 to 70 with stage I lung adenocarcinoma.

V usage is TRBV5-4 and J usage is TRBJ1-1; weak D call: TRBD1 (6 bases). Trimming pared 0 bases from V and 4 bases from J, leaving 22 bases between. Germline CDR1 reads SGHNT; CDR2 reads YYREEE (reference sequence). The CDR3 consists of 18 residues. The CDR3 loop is CASSLAGGARSVPTEAFF. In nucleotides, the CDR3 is TGTGCCAGCAGCTTGGCCGGGGGGGCAAGGTCGGTGCCCACTGAAGCTTTCTTT.

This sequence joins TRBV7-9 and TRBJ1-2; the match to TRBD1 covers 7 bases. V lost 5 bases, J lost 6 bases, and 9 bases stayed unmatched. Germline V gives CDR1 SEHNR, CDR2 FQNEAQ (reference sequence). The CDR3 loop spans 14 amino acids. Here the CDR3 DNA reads TGTGCCAGCAGCGCGTCCGGGACAGCCCATGGCTACACCTTC. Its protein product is CASSASGTAHGYTF.

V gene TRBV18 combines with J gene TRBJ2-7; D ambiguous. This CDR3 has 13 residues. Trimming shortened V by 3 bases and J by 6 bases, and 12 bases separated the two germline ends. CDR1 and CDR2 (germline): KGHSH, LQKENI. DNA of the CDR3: TGTGCCAGCTCACCCTCCCCGAACTCCGAGCAGTACTTC. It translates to CASSPSPNSEQYF.

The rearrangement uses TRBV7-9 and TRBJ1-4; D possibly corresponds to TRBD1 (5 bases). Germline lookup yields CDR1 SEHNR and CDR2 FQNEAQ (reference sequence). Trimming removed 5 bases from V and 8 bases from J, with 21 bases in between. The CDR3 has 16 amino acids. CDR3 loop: CASSRTGDPGPEKLFF. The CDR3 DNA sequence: TGTGCCAGCAGCCGCACGGGGGACCCAGGGCCCGAAAAACTGTTTTTT.

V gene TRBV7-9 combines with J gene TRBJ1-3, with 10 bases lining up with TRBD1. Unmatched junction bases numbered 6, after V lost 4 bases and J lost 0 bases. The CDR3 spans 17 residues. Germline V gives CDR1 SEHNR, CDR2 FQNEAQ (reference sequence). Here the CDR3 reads CASSSGQGGSSGNTIYF. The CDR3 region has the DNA TGTGCCAGCAGCTCAGGACAGGGGGGAAGCTCTGGAAACACCATATATTTT.

The CDR3 loop is CASSLAVRQGTNYGYTF. CDR3 DNA: TGTGCCAGCTCACTCGCCGTACGTCAGGGAACTAACTATGGCTACACCTTC. The V and J genes are TRBV18 and TRBJ1-2; TRBD1 is a possible D gene (5 bases). Germline CDR1 reads KGHSH; CDR2 reads LQKENI. The V gene lost 4 bases and the J gene lost 0 bases, with 18 bases spanning the gap. The CDR3 has 17 amino acids.

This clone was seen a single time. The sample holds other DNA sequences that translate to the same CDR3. CDR3 DNA sequence: TGTGCCAGCAGTTACGAAGCTGCAGATACGCAGTATTTT. This gives the protein CASSYEAADTQYF. The rearrangement links TRBV6-5 to TRBJ2-3; D unresolved. The CDR3 extends over 13 amino acids. CDR1 MNHEY and CDR2 SVGAGI come from the germline V gene. Trimming pared 2 bases from V and 4 bases from J, leaving 7 bases between.

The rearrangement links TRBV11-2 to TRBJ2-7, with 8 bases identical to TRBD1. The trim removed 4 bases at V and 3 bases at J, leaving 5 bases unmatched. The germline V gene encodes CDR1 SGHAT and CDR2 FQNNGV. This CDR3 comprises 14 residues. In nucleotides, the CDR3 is TGTGCCAGCAGCTCCGGGACAGGCGGCTACGAGCAGTACTTC. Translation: CASSSGTGGYEQYF.

The CDR3 sequence: CASSLDQGETQYF. The CDR3, as DNA: TGTGCCAGCAGCTTAGATCAGGGCGAGACCCAGTACTTC. The chain combines TRBV11-1 with TRBJ2-5; a possible D gene is TRBD1 (5 bases). Germline assignment: CDR1 SGHAT and CDR2 FQDESV (reference sequence). CDR3 size: 13 residues. Between the trimmed V and J ends, which lost 1 base and 5 bases, there was a span of 8 bases.

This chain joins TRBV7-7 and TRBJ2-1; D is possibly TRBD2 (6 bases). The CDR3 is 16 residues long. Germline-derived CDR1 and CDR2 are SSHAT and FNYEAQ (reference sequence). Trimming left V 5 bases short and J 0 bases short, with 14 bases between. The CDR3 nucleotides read TGTGCCAGCAGCCCTTCGGGAGAGAGCTCCTACAATGAGCAGTTCTTC. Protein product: CASSPSGESSYNEQFF.

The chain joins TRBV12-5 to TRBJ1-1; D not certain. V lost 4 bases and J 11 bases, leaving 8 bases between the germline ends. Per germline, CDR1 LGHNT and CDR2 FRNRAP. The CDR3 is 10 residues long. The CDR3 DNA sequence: TGTGCTAGTGGTTCTCCCGGGGCTTTCTTT. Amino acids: CASGSPGAFF.

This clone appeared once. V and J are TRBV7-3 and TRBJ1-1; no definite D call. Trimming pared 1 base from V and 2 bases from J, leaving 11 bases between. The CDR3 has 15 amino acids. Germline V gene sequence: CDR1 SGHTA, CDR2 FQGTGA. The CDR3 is CASSLNPGFNTEAFF. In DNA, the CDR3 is TGTGCCAGCAGCTTAAATCCAGGTTTCAACACTGAAGCTTTCTTT.

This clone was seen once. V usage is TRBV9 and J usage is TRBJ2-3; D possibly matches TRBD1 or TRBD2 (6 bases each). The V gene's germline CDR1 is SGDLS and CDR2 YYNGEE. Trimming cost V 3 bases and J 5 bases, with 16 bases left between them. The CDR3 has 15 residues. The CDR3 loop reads CASSAEGGRRDTQYF. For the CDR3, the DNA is TGTGCCAGCAGCGCCGAAGGGGGGCGGAGAGATACGCAGTATTTT.

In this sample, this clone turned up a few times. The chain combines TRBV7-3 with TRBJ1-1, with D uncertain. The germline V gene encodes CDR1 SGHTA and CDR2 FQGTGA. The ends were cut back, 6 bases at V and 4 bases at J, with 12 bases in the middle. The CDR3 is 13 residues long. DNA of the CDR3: TGTGCCAGCAGTGAGTATGAGGGCACTGAAGCTTTCTTT. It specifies CASSEYEGTEAFF.

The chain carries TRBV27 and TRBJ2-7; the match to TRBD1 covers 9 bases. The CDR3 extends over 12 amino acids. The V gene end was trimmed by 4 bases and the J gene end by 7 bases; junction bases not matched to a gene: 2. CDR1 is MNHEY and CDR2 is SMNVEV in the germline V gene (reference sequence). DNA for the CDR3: TGTGCCAGCAGTTACAGGGGGCGGGAGCAGTACTTC. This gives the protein CASSYRGREQYF.

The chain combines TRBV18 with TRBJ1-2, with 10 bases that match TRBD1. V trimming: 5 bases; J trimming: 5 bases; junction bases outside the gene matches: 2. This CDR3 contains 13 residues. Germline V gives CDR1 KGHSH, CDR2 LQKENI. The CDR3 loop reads CASSSGQGYGYTF. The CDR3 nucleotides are TGTGCCAGCTCATCGGGACAGGGGTATGGCTACACCTTC.

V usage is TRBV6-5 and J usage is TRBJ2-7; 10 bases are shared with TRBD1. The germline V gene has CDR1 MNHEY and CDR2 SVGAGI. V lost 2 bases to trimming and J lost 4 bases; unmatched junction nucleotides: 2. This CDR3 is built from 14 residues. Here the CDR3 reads CASSYRQGAYEQYF. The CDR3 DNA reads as TGTGCCAGCAGTTACCGACAGGGGGCTTACGAGCAGTACTTC.

CDR3 DNA sequence: TGTGCCAGCTCACCAATGACAGGGGGGCAAGAGACCCAGTACTTC. Translating it yields CASSPMTGGQETQYF. This sequence joins TRBV18 and TRBJ2-5, with 9 nucleotides matching TRBD1. Germline CDR1 KGHSH, CDR2 LQKENI. This CDR3 contains 15 residues. Trimming cost V 2 bases and J 2 bases; bases outside gene matches: 3. The full variable domain, its missing parts supplied by reference TRBV18 and TRBJ2-5, is NAGVMQNPRHLVRRRGQEARLRCSPMKGHSHVYWYRQLPEEGLKFMVYLQKENIIDESGMPKERFSAEFPKEGPSILRIQQVVRGDSAAYFCASSPMTGGQETQYFGPGTRLLVL.

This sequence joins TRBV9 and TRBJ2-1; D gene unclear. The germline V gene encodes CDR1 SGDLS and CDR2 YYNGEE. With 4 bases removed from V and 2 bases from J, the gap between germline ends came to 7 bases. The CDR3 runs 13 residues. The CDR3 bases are TGTGCCAGCAGCACCGGAACCTACAATGAGCAGTTCTTC. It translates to CASSTGTYNEQFF.

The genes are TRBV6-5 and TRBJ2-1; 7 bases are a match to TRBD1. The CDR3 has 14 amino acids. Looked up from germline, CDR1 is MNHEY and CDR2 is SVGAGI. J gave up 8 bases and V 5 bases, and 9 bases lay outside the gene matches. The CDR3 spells CASSRAGGEYEQFF. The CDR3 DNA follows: TGTGCCAGCAGTAGGGCAGGGGGTGAGTATGAGCAGTTCTTC.

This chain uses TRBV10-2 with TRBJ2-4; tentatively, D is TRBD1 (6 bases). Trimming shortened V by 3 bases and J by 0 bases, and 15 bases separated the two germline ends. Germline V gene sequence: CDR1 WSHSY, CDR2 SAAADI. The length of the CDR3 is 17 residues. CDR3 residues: CASSDFGQTIAKNIQYF. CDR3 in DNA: TGCGCCAGCAGTGATTTTGGACAGACAATAGCCAAAAACATTCAGTACTTC.

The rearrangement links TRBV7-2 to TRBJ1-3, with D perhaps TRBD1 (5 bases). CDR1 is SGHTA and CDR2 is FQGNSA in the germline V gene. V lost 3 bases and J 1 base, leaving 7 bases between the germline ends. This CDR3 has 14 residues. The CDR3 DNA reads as TGTGCCAGCAGCTTCGGGGGATCTGGAAACACCATATATTTT. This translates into CASSFGGSGNTIYF.

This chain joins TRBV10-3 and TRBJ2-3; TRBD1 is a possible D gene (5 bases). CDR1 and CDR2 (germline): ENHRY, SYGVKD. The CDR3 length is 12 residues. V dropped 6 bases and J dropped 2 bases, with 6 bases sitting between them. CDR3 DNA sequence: TGTGCCATCAGGACAGCCACAGATACGCAGTATTTT. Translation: CAIRTATDTQYF.

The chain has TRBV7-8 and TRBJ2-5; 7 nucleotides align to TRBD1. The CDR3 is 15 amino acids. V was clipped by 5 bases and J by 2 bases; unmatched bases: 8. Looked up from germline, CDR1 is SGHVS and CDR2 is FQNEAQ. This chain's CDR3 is CASSLGGSRQETQYF. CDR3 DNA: TGTGCCAGCAGCCTAGGGGGCTCCAGGCAAGAGACCCAGTACTTC.

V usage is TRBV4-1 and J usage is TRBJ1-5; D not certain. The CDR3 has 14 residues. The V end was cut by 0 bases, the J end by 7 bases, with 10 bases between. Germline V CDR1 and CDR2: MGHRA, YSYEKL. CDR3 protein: CASSQERGFQPQHF. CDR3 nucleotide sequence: TGCGCCAGCAGCCAAGAGCGGGGATTCCAGCCCCAGCATTTT.